Following are 27 T cell receptor beta chains from one sample sequenced in a study of OX40 agonist ivuxolimab in advanced cancers. Repertoires were generated with immunoSEQ multiplex PCR, while TCRdb's copy carries only in-frame clones and drops some. Seen here are around 72,000 clones, roughly nine tenths observed once, and the top ten hold about 0.94%. The material sequenced was CD4+ or CD8+ T cells sorted from blood, taken in a trial of the OX40 agonist ivuxolimab. Receptors were obtained from an adult with an advanced solid tumor such as melanoma, head and neck, liver or kidney cancer.

V gene TRBV9 combines with J gene TRBJ2-7, with D perhaps assigned TRBD1 or TRBD2 (5 bases each). The CDR3 is made up of 16 amino acids. Per germline, CDR1 SGDLS and CDR2 YYNGEE. Trimming stripped 2 bases from V and 7 bases from J, with 22 bases between. The CDR3 DNA follows: TGTGCCAGCAGCGTCCACCGGGACCCCACCCTGGGGGAGCAGTACTTC. It translates to CASSVHRDPTLGEQYF.

This clone showed up just once. CDR3 bases: TGTGCCAGCAGCTACCAGGGGGCGGCAAGGGCTTTCTTT. Its translation: CASSYQGAARAFF. The chain has TRBV7-8 and TRBJ1-1; TRBD1 agrees at 8 bases. Germline V lookup: CDR1 SGHVS, CDR2 FQNEAQ. The CDR3 loop spans 13 amino acids. V was clipped by 4 bases and J by 11 bases; unmatched bases: 9.

V gene TRBV2 combines with J gene TRBJ1-2; 9 nucleotides line up with TRBD1. V shed 10 bases and J 6 bases; nucleotides not matched to a gene: 9. CDR3 length: 13 amino acids. Germline lookup yields CDR1 SNHLY and CDR2 FYNNEI. The CDR3 DNA reads as TGTGCCAAATCCCGGGACAGGGTAAATGGCTACACCTTC. Its translation is CAKSRDRVNGYTF. The full variable domain, completed using reference TRBV2 and TRBJ1-2, is EPEVTQTPSHQVTQMGQEVILRCVPISNHLYFYWYRQILGQKVEFLVSFYNNEISEKSEIFDDQFSVERPDGSNFTLKIRSTKLEDSAMYFCAKSRDRVNGYTFGSGTRLTVV.

This chain uses TRBV11-2 with TRBJ2-1; 9 positions agree with TRBD2. This CDR3 comprises 15 residues. The ends lost 5 bases at V and 4 bases at J; junction bases unmatched: 6. The germline gives CDR1 SGHAT, CDR2 FQNNGV. The CDR3 spells CASSKTSGSYNEQFF. CDR3 sequence (DNA): TGTGCCAGCAGCAAAACTAGCGGGTCTTACAATGAGCAGTTCTTC. The variable domain in full, completed from reference TRBV11-2 and TRBJ2-1, reads EAGVAQSPRYKIIEKRQSVAFWCNPISGHATLYWYQQILGQGPKLLIQFQNNGVVDDSQLPKDRFSAERLKGVDSTLKIQPAKLEDSAVYLCASSKTSGSYNEQFFGPGTRLTVL.

The genes are TRBV6-1 and TRBJ2-7; D call uncertain. CDR1 is MNHNS and CDR2 is SASEGT in the germline V gene. Trimming left V 2 bases short and J 2 bases short, with 10 bases between. The CDR3 runs 14 residues. The CDR3 DNA reads TGTGCCAGCAGTGAATTGGGCCATACCTACGAGCAGTACTTC. It translates to CASSELGHTYEQYF.

The rearrangement links TRBV2 to TRBJ2-5, with TRBD1 matching 7 bases. Germline V gene data show CDR1 as SNHLY and CDR2 as FYNNEI. Trimming at V came to 1 base and at J to 4 bases, leaving 3 bases not matched to a gene. The CDR3 contains 14 residues. The CDR3 nucleotides read TGTGCCAGCAGTGAAGTCGCAGGGGGAGAGACCCAGTACTTC. Encoded protein: CASSEVAGGETQYF.

J is TRBJ2-2 and V is TRBV5-1, with D perhaps matching TRBD1 or TRBD2 (5 bases each). The ends were cut back, 4 bases at V and 5 bases at J, with 15 bases in the middle. CDR1 and CDR2 from the germline V gene are SGHRS and YFSETQ. This CDR3 contains 15 residues. In nucleotides, the CDR3 is TGCGCCAGCAGCAGGGACCCAGACGGGACCGGGGAGCTGTTTTTT. Amino acid sequence: CASSRDPDGTGELFF.

J is TRBJ2-3 and V is TRBV19, with TRBD1 matching over 8 bases. The CDR3 is made up of 13 amino acids. J was trimmed by 3 bases and V by 6 bases; bases with no gene match: 2. Germline CDR1 is LNHDA and CDR2 is SQIVND (reference sequence). As DNA, the CDR3 is TGTGCCAGTAGGACAGGGGTGACAGATACGCAGTATTTT. This codes for CASRTGVTDTQYF.

V is TRBV15 and J is TRBJ2-1; 12 nucleotides align to TRBD2. CDR1 and CDR2 from the germline V gene are LNHNV and YYDKDF (reference sequence). The CDR3 is made up of 15 amino acids. Losses at the gene ends were 1 base for V and 5 bases for J; bases not matched to a gene: 0. Here the CDR3 reads CATSRGTSGNNEQFF. The CDR3 DNA reads TGTGCCACCAGCAGAGGGACTAGCGGGAACAATGAGCAGTTCTTC.

J is TRBJ1-3 and V is TRBV7-8; D is unresolved. The CDR3 spans 14 residues. The germline gives CDR1 SGHVS, CDR2 FQNEAQ. V lost 7 bases, J lost 3 bases, and 13 bases lay in between. In DNA form, the CDR3 reads TGTGCCAGCACCCGGCGAGAGTTTGGAAACACCATATATTTT. As protein: CASTRREFGNTIYF.

V is TRBV5-4 and J is TRBJ1-2, with a tentative D call TRBD1 (6 bases). The CDR3 is made up of 14 amino acids. V was cut by 4 bases and J by 5 bases, with 15 bases left in between. Germline CDR1 reads SGHNT; CDR2 reads YYREEE (reference sequence). CDR3 sequence reads: CASSPRQDHYGYTF. Here the CDR3 DNA reads TGTGCCAGCAGCCCCCGACAGGACCATTATGGCTACACCTTC.

The V gene is TRBV19, the J gene TRBJ2-2, with D maybe TRBD2 (6 bases). The V end was cut by 7 bases, the J end by 6 bases, with 12 bases between. There are 13 residues in the CDR3. Germline assignment: CDR1 LNHDA and CDR2 SQIVND (reference sequence). The CDR3 protein is CASNPAGSGELFF. The CDR3 bases are TGTGCCAGTAACCCGGCGGGGTCCGGGGAGCTGTTTTTT.

V is TRBV4-2 and J is TRBJ1-5, with TRBD1 as a possible D gene (5 bases). The CDR3 loop spans 17 amino acids. CDR1 is LGHNA, CDR2 YNFKEQ, per germline. V was clipped by 0 bases and J by 2 bases, with 14 bases between them. CDR3 sequence: CASSQDGRERGNQPQHF. DNA for the CDR3: TGTGCCAGCAGCCAAGATGGCAGGGAGAGGGGCAATCAGCCCCAGCATTTT.

The V gene is TRBV19, the J gene TRBJ1-2; TRBD1 matches at 8 bases. This CDR3 is built from 13 residues. Germline trimming cut 4 bases from V and 4 bases from J; bases unmatched to any gene: 2. Germline V lookup: CDR1 LNHDA, CDR2 SQIVND (reference sequence). CDR3 sequence: CASSTGQGYGYTF. The CDR3 region has the DNA TGTGCCAGTAGTACAGGACAGGGCTATGGCTACACCTTC.

V usage is TRBV6-5 and J usage is TRBJ2-7; D not certain. The ends were cut back, 6 bases at V and 2 bases at J, with 14 bases in the middle. This CDR3 has 14 residues. Germline CDR1 reads MNHEY; CDR2 reads SVGAGI. In nucleotides, the CDR3 is TGTGCCAGCAGCCACACTATAGGCCCCTACGAGCAGTACTTC. Protein product: CASSHTIGPYEQYF.

The gene calls are TRBV7-9 and TRBJ1-2, with TRBD1 matching over 7 bases. With 5 bases clipped from V and 1 base from J, the junction kept 10 bases outside the gene matches. The CDR3 is 16 amino acids. In germline, CDR1 is SEHNR, CDR2 FQNEAQ (reference sequence). DNA for the CDR3: TGTGCCAGCAGCACCCAAACAGGGGATCGTAACTATGGCTACACCTTC. Amino acids: CASSTQTGDRNYGYTF.

CDR3 region: CASSWGQFLGGANVLTF. CDR3 DNA: TGTGCCAGCAGCTGGGGACAGTTCCTGGGTGGGGCCAACGTCCTGACTTTC. This chain connects TRBV5-6 to TRBJ2-6, with TRBD1 matching over 7 bases. The germline gives CDR1 SGHDT, CDR2 YYEEEE. J lost 3 bases, V lost 3 bases, and 9 bases had no gene match. This CDR3 comprises 17 residues.

The rearrangement links TRBV10-2 to TRBJ1-1; 8 bases agree with TRBD1. This CDR3 is built from 14 residues. Germline CDR1 and CDR2: WSHSY and SAAADI. The trim removed 3 bases at V and 5 bases at J, leaving 5 bases unmatched. CDR3 sequence reads: CASSDQGARTEAFF. In DNA form, the CDR3 reads TGCGCCAGCAGTGACCAGGGGGCGAGGACTGAAGCTTTCTTT.

V and J are TRBV7-3 and TRBJ2-7; TRBD2 might be the D (6 bases). With 5 bases removed from V and 6 bases from J, the gap between germline ends came to 17 bases. Germline V CDR1 and CDR2: SGHTA, FQGTGA. The CDR3 has 14 amino acids. CDR3 bases: TGTGCCAGCAGCCCGGGCAGGGCCGGGAGCGAGCAGTACTTC. Residues: CASSPGRAGSEQYF.

The chain is built from TRBV15 and TRBJ1-2; perhaps TRBD1 as D (6 bases). The CDR3 runs 13 residues. Trimming removed 3 bases from V and 6 bases from J, with 11 bases in between. Germline values: CDR1 LNHNV, CDR2 YYDKDF (reference sequence). CDR3 bases: TGTGCCACCAGCAGCAGGGGCAAGAATGGCTACACCTTC. This sequence encodes CATSSRGKNGYTF.

The chain is built from TRBV5-1 and TRBJ2-3; 9 bases fit TRBD1. This CDR3 has 16 residues. Germline V gene data show CDR1 as SGHRS and CDR2 as YFSETQ. The J segment lost 4 bases and the V segment lost 3 bases, leaving 9 bases of the junction unmatched. The DNA for the CDR3 is TGCGCCAGCAGCTCATCCCCGGGACAGGGCTCAGATACGCAGTATTTT. It yields the protein CASSSSPGQGSDTQYF.

J is TRBJ2-7 and V is TRBV2, with 13 positions matching TRBD2. CDR1 is SNHLY, CDR2 FYNNEI, per germline. The CDR3 totals 16 residues. The ends lost 5 bases at V and 2 bases at J; junction bases unmatched: 6. CDR3 in amino acids: CASSSGTSGATYEQYF. The DNA of the CDR3 is TGTGCCAGCAGTTCGGGGACTAGCGGGGCAACCTACGAGCAGTACTTC.

The V call is TRBV14, the J call TRBJ1-4, with D perhaps matching TRBD1 (5 bases). The germline V gene encodes CDR1 SGHDN and CDR2 FVKESK. The CDR3 spans 14 residues. The germline V and J ends were trimmed by 5 bases and 3 bases, with 10 bases remaining between them. The CDR3 reads CASSRGGANEKLFF. The DNA of the CDR3 is TGTGCCAGCAGCAGAGGAGGGGCTAATGAAAAACTGTTTTTT.

The chain has TRBV19 and TRBJ1-1; TRBD1 matches 7 bases. Per the germline V gene, CDR1 is LNHDA and CDR2 is SQIVND (reference sequence). Germline trimming cut 9 bases from V and 6 bases from J; bases unmatched to any gene: 10. The CDR3 covers 13 residues. The CDR3 DNA reads TGTGCCAGCAGCCTGACAGGGAGACCTGAAGCTTTCTTT. It specifies CASSLTGRPEAFF. The entire variable domain, with the rest obtained from reference TRBV19 and TRBJ1-1, is as follows: DGGITQSPKYLFRKEGQNVTLSCEQNLNHDAMYWYRQDPGQGLRLIYYSQIVNDFQKGDIAEGYSVSREKKESFPLTVTSAQKNPTAFYLCASSLTGRPEAFFGQGTRLTVV.

The V call is TRBV5-4, the J call TRBJ2-3; the D gene is possibly TRBD1 (6 bases). CDR1 and CDR2 from the germline V gene are SGHNT and YYREEE (reference sequence). V lost 4 bases and J lost 2, with 14 bases in between. This CDR3 has 15 amino acids. The CDR3, as DNA: TGTGCCAGCAGCCGGAGACAGGATCCCACAGATACGCAGTATTTT. The encoded protein is CASSRRQDPTDTQYF.

V usage is TRBV2 and J usage is TRBJ1-1; maybe TRBD1 (5 bases). The length of the CDR3 is 16 residues. V gave up 4 bases and J gave up 0 bases, with 15 bases separating them. From germline, CDR1 is SNHLY and CDR2 FYNNEI. The DNA of the CDR3 is TGTGCCAGCAGTGGTTCCCGGGGACGGATGAACACTGAAGCTTTCTTT. Translating gives CASSGSRGRMNTEAFF. Together with reference TRBV2 and TRBJ1-1, the CDR3 gives the full variable domain: EPEVTQTPSHQVTQMGQEVILRCVPISNHLYFYWYRQILGQKVEFLVSFYNNEISEKSEIFDDQFSVERPDGSNFTLKIRSTKLEDSAMYFCASSGSRGRMNTEAFFGQGTRLTVV.

As DNA, the CDR3 is TGTGCCAGCAGTGAGGCAAGGCGGGAGCGGGCTGAGCAGTTCTTC. It is translated as CASSEARRERAEQFF. The genes are TRBV2 and TRBJ2-1; TRBD2 matches 7 bases. Unmatched junction bases numbered 11, after V lost 3 bases and J lost 9 bases. This CDR3 has 15 residues. In germline, CDR1 is SNHLY, CDR2 FYNNEI.